A selection of T cell receptor beta chains follows, all from one sample in a study of T cell responses to AZD1222 COVID-19 vaccine. Libraries were prepared by immunoSEQ multiplex PCR; TCRdb keeps only in-frame clonotypes and omits some of them. This sample has roughly 100,000 clones; around 87% occur once, and the top ten carry 4% to 6%. The material sequenced was peripheral blood, taken on day 0 of AZD1222 vaccination. The receptor set was obtained from an adult in good health. Each CDR3 is given with its conserved first and last residue. D genes are given only for firm matches. Some rows mark clone size as missing; the rest say once, few, many or name a class of expanded clone.

clone_size	cdr3_length	d_call	v_call	j_call	cdr3_aa	cdr3_nt
-	15	TRBD1	TRBV3-1/TRBV3-2	TRBJ1-6	CASSYGQGEVSPLHF	TGTGCCAGCAGCTACGGACAGGGTGAGGTTTCACCCCTCCACTTT
few	15	-	TRBV12-2	TRBJ2-5	CASRLGLRGQETQYF	TGTGCAAGTCGCTTAGGGTTGCGGGGCCAAGAGACCCAGTACTTC
-	14	-	TRBV28	TRBJ1-5	CASSFGGFGQPQHF	TGTGCCAGCAGTTTTGGGGGATTCGGTCAGCCCCAGCATTTT
-	15	-	TRBV2	TRBJ1-5	CASSDDTYSNQPQHF	TGTGCCAGCAGTGACGATACATATAGCAATCAGCCCCAGCATTTT
-	15	-	TRBV28	TRBJ2-2	CASSLRGLNTGELFF	TGTGCCAGCAGTTTACGGGGGCTGAACACCGGGGAGCTGTTTTTT
once	13	-	TRBV5-1	TRBJ2-5	CASSFPYQETQYF	TGCGCCAGCAGCTTTCCCTACCAAGAGACCCAGTACTTC
-	13	TRBD1	TRBV10-2	TRBJ1-6	CASRGTDNSPLHF	TGCGCCAGCAGAGGGACAGATAATTCACCCCTCCACTTT
-	16	-	TRBV27	TRBJ2-5	CASSLLGEAYQETQYF	TGTGCCAGCAGTTTATTGGGGGAGGCGTACCAAGAGACCCAGTACTTC
-	15	TRBD1	TRBV2	TRBJ1-1	CASRADRVGNTEAFF	TGTGCCAGCAGAGCCGACAGGGTTGGGAACACTGAAGCTTTCTTT
-	18	TRBD2	TRBV7-2	TRBJ2-5	CASSLESTSGGARETQYF	TGTGCCAGCAGCTTAGAGTCAACTAGCGGGGGGGCTCGTGAGACCCAGTACTTC
once	15	TRBD2	TRBV19	TRBJ2-5	CATTPGLAGWETQYF	TGTGCTACCACCCCCGGGCTAGCGGGATGGGAGACCCAGTACTTC
-	15	TRBD1	TRBV7-2	TRBJ2-5	CASSVGQGAKETQYF	TGTGCCAGCAGTGTAGGACAGGGGGCCAAGGAGACCCAGTACTTC
-	16	TRBD2	TRBV7-6	TRBJ2-3	CASSNPFRGREDTQYF	TGTGCCAGCAGCAACCCCTTTCGCGGGAGGGAGGATACGCAGTATTTT
-	16	-	TRBV6-1	TRBJ1-1	CASGAQSTVMNTEAFF	TGTGCCAGCGGTGCGCAGTCGACAGTGATGAACACTGAAGCTTTCTTT
-	12	TRBD1	TRBV3-1/TRBV3-2	TRBJ2-7	CASSGTGSEQYF	TGTGCCAGCAGCGGGACAGGGAGCGAGCAGTACTTC
-	14	-	TRBV5-3	TRBJ2-2	CARSLAPPTGELFF	TGTGCCAGAAGCTTGGCCCCGCCCACCGGGGAGCTGTTTTTT
-	14	TRBD1	TRBV9	TRBJ1-2	CASSVGDRSYGYTF	TGTGCCAGCAGCGTAGGGGACAGGTCCTATGGCTACACCTTC
-	15	TRBD1	TRBV5-8	TRBJ2-5	CASTGGQGLQETQYF	TGTGCCAGCACCGGGGGACAGGGCCTCCAAGAGACCCAGTACTTC
-	16	TRBD1	TRBV4-3	TRBJ2-6	CASSHWNRGTTNVLTF	TGCGCCAGCAGCCACTGGAACAGGGGCACTACCAACGTCCTGACTTTC
-	14	-	TRBV7-3	TRBJ2-3	CASSSTIPPDTQYF	TGTGCCAGCAGCTCGACTATCCCCCCAGATACGCAGTATTTT
-	13	TRBD1	TRBV20-1	TRBJ1-5	CSATDRGNQPQHF	TGCAGTGCTACTGACAGGGGAAATCAGCCCCAGCATTTT
-	15	-	TRBV7-9	TRBJ1-4	CASSLDSATNEKLFF	TGTGCCAGCAGCTTAGACAGCGCAACTAATGAAAAACTGTTTTTT
once	13	-	TRBV7-8	TRBJ2-7	CASSRAVLYEQYF	TGTGCCAGCAGCCGAGCGGTGCTCTACGAGCAGTACTTC
-	17	-	TRBV4-3	TRBJ2-1	CASSQVGGRSSYNEQFF	TGCGCCAGCAGCCAAGTTGGAGGGAGGAGCTCCTACAATGAGCAGTTCTTC
-	14	-	TRBV28	TRBJ2-7	CASSLTASSYEQYF	TGTGCCAGCAGTTTAACTGCCAGCTCCTACGAGCAGTACTTC
-	16	TRBD2	TRBV5-1	TRBJ2-2	CASSRGLAGVTGELFF	TGCGCCAGCAGCCGAGGACTAGCGGGAGTTACCGGGGAGCTGTTTTTT
-	13	TRBD1	TRBV3-1/TRBV3-2	TRBJ1-2	CASSPWDSYGYTF	TGTGCCAGCAGCCCTTGGGACAGCTATGGCTACACCTTC
-	13	-	TRBV30	TRBJ2-1	CAWRVWAGNEQFF	TGTGCCTGGAGAGTCTGGGCGGGCAATGAGCAGTTCTTC
-	13	-	TRBV29-1	TRBJ1-4	CSVRQMANEKLFF	TGCAGCGTTAGGCAAATGGCTAATGAAAAACTGTTTTTT
few	16	TRBD1	TRBV5-1	TRBJ1-4	CASSLEEGAANEKLFF	TGCGCCAGCAGCTTGGAGGAGGGGGCGGCTAATGAAAAACTGTTTTTT
many	17	TRBD1	TRBV7-9	TRBJ1-1	CASSPPGQGRMNTEAFF	TGTGCCAGCAGCCCCCCCGGACAGGGGCGAATGAACACTGAAGCTTTCTTT
-	16	-	TRBV4-1	TRBJ2-5	CASSQAFLLGVETQYF	TGCGCCAGCAGCCAGGCCTTTTTACTAGGAGTGGAGACCCAGTACTTC
-	15	-	TRBV19	TRBJ1-5	CASKNPGVFNQPQHF	TGTGCCAGTAAAAATCCAGGGGTTTTCAATCAGCCCCAGCATTTT
-	18	TRBD1	TRBV4-3	TRBJ2-5	CASSQVRDRGLGQETQYF	TGCGCCAGCAGCCAGGTCCGGGACAGGGGTTTGGGTCAAGAGACCCAGTACTTC
-	14	-	TRBV6-6	TRBJ1-6	CASNQGLGNSPLHF	TGTGCCAGCAATCAGGGGCTGGGTAATTCACCCCTCCACTTT
few	13	TRBD1	TRBV30	TRBJ1-5	CAWSVTGGEPQHF	TGTGCCTGGAGTGTAACAGGGGGCGAGCCCCAGCATTTT
-	16	TRBD1	TRBV28	TRBJ1-5	CASSLGPTGYNQPQHF	TGTGCCAGCAGTTTAGGGCCGACAGGGTACAATCAGCCCCAGCATTTT
-	13	TRBD1	TRBV29-1	TRBJ1-2	CSVRPAGGDGYTF	TGCAGCGTCCGGCCGGCAGGGGGGGATGGCTACACCTTC
-	17	TRBD2	TRBV7-2	TRBJ2-2	CASSLAIAGRVAGELFF	TGTGCCAGCAGCTTAGCTATTGCGGGGAGGGTGGCCGGGGAGCTGTTTTTT
few	14	-	TRBV2	TRBJ2-7	CASSGTASSYEQYF	TGTGCCAGCAGTGGGACAGCGAGCTCCTACGAGCAGTACTTC
-	13	-	TRBV19	TRBJ1-1	CATKTPMATEAFF	TGTGCCACTAAAACCCCTATGGCCACTGAAGCTTTCTTT
-	16	TRBD2	TRBV6-5	TRBJ2-7	CASSYNSGGSRYEQYF	TGTGCCAGCAGTTACAATTCGGGCGGGAGTAGATACGAGCAGTACTTC
-	15	-	TRBV24-1	TRBJ2-2	CATSEEGVRTGELFF	TGTGCCACCAGTGAAGAGGGCGTTAGGACCGGGGAGCTGTTTTTT
-	15	-	TRBV3-1/TRBV3-2	TRBJ1-3	CASSQRASSGNTIYF	TGTGCCAGCAGCCAAAGAGCAAGCTCTGGAAACACCATATATTTT
few	16	TRBD2	TRBV5-1	TRBJ2-3	CASSWDSGGQADTQYF	TGCGCCAGCAGCTGGGATAGCGGGGGGCAGGCAGATACGCAGTATTTT
-	15	-	TRBV6-5	TRBJ1-2	CASSYSPDINYGYTF	TGTGCCAGCAGTTACTCACCAGACATTAACTATGGCTACACCTTC
once	14	TRBD2	TRBV9	TRBJ2-5	CASSLGLAGETQYF	TGTGCCAGCAGCTTGGGACTAGCGGGGGAGACCCAGTACTTC
-	16	TRBD2	TRBV4-3	TRBJ2-7	CASSQGSGGPSYEQYF	TGCGCCAGCAGCCAAGGTAGCGGGGGGCCCTCCTACGAGCAGTACTTC
-	11	TRBD1	TRBV28	TRBJ2-7	CASRDRDEQYF	TGTGCCAGCCGGGACAGGGACGAGCAGTACTTC
-	15	-	TRBV3-1/TRBV3-2	TRBJ2-7	CASSQSSSVGYEQYF	TGTGCCAGCAGCCAGTCCAGCAGCGTGGGTTACGAGCAGTACTTC